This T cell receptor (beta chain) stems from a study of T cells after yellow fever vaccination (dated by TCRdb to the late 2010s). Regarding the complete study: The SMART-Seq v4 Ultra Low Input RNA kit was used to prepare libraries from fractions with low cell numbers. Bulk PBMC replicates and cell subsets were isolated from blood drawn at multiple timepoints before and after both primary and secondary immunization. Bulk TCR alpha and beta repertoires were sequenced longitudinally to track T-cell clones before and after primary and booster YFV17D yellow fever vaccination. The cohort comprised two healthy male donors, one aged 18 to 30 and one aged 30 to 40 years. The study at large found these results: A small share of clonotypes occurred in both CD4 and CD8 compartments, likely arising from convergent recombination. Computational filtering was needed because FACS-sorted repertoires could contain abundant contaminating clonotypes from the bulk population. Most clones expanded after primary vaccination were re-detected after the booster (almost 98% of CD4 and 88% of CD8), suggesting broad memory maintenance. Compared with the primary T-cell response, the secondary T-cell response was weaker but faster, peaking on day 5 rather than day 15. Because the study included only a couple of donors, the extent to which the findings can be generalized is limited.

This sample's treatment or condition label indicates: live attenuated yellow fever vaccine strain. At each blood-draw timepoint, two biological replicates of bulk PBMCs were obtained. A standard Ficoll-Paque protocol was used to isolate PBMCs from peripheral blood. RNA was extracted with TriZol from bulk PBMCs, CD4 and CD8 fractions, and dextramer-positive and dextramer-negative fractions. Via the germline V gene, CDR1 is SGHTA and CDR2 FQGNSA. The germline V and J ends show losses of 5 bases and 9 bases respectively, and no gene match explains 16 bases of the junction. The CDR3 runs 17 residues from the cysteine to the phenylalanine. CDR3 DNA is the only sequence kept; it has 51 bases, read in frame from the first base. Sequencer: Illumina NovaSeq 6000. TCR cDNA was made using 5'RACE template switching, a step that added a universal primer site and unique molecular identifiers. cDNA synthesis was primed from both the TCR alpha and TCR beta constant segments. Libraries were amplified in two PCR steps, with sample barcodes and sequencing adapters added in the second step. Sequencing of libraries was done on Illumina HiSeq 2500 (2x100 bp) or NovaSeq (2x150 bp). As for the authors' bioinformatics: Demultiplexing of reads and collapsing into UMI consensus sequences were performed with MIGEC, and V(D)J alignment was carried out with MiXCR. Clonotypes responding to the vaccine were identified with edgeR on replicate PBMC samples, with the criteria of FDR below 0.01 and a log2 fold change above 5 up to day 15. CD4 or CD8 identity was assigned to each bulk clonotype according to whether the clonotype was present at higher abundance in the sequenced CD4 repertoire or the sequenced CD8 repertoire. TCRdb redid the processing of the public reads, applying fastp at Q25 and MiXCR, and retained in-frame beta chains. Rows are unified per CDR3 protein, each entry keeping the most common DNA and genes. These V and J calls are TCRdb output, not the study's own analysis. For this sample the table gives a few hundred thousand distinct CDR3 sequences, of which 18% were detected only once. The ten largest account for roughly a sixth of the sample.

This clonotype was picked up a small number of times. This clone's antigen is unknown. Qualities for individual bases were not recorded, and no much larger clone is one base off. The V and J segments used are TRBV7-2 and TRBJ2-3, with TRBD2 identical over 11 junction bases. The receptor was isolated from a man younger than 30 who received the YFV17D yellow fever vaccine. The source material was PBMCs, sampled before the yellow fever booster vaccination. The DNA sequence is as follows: TGTGCCAGCAGCCCACTAGCGGGGGCCCTTGATCCGGCCACGCAGTATTTT. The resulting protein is CASSPLAGALDPATQYF.